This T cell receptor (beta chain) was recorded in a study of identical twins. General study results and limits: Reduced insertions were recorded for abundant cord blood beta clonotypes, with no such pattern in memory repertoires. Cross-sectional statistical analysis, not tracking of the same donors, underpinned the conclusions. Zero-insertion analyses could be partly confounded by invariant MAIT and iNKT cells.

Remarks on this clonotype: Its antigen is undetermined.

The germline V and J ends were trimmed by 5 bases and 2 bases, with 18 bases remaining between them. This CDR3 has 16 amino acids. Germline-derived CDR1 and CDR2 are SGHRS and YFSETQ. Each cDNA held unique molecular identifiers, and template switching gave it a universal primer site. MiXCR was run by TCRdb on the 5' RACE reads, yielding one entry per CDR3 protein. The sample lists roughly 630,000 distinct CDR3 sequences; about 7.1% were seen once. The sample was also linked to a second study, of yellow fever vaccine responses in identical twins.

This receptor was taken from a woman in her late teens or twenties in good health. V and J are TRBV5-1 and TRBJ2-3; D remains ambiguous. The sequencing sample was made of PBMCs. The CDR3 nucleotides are TGCGCCAGCAGATTTGACGGAGAGAGATCCACAGATACGCAGTATTTT. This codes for CASRFDGERSTDTQYF.